The clone carrying this T cell receptor beta chain was seen only a few times. The antigen remains undetermined. None of the included patients had other autoimmune diseases, uncontrolled infections, pregnancy or lactation, as these led to exclusion. PBMCs stemmed from 10 ml of fresh peripheral blood. Trimming took off 0 bases at V and 2 bases at J, with 11 bases between the two ends. The CDR3 is 15 amino acids. Germline V lookup: CDR1 SGHVS, CDR2 FQNEAQ. These data originate in a study of Graves' ophthalmopathy and Graves' hyperthyroidism. Study outcomes and limitations: A majority of expanded thyroid clonotypes exceeding 0.001 frequency were likewise present in blood. Progression of ophthalmopathy was predicted by the model with about 68% sensitivity and about 72% specificity.

RNA transcripts provided the template for amplifying TCR beta CDR3 regions. Scientists carried out first-round RT-PCR using HTBI primers and then a second-round multiplex PCR. TCRdb ran MiXCR on the multiplex PCR reads and lists one entry per CDR3 protein. Of 600,000 to 650,000 distinct CDR3 sequences in the sample, about 24% are singletons; the top ten hold about 6.6%. The clonotype comes from a woman between 18 and 30 years old with stable Graves' hyperthyroidism. Some clones in this sample may be carry-over from other donors' samples. This chain links TRBV7-8 with TRBJ2-7; a possible D gene is TRBD2 (6 bases). Source material: peripheral blood. CDR3 coding DNA: TGTGCCAGCAGCTTAGCGCCCGGGGAGGCCTACGAGCAGTACTTC. Protein sequence: CASSLAPGEAYEQYF. The full variable domain, rest sourced from reference TRBV7-8 and TRBJ2-7, is GAGVSQSPRYKVAKRGQDVALRCDPISGHVSLFWYQQALGQGPEFLTYFQNEAQLDKSGLPSDRFFAERPEGSVSTLKIQRTQQEDSAVYLCASSLAPGEAYEQYFGPGTRLTVT.